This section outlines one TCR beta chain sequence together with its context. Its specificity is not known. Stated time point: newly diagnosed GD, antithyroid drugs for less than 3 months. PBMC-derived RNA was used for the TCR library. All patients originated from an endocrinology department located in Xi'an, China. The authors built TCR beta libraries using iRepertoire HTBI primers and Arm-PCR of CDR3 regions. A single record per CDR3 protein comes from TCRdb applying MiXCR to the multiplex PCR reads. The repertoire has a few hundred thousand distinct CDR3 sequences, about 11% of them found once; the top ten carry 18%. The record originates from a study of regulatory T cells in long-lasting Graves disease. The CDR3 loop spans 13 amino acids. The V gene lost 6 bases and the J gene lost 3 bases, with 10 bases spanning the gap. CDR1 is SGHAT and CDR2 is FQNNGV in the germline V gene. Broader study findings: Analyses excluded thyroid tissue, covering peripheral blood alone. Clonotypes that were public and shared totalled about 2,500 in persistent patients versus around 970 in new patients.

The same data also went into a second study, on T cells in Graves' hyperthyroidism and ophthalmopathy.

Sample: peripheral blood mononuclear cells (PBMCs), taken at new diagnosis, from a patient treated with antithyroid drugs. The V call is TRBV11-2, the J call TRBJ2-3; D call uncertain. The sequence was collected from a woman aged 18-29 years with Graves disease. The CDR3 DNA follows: TGTGCCAGCAGAATTGACGGAACAGATACGCAGTATTTT. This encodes CASRIDGTDTQYF.